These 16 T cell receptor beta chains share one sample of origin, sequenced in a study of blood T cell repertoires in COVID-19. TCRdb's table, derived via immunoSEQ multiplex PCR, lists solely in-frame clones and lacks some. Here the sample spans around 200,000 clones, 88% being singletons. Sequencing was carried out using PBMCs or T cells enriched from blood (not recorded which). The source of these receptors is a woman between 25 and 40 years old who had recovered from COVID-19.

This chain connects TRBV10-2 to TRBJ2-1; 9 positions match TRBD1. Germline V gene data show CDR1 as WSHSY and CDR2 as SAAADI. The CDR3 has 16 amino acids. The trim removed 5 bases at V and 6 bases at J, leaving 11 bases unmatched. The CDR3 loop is CASSKTDRGVSNEQFF. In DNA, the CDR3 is TGCGCCAGCAGTAAGACGGACAGGGGAGTTAGCAATGAGCAGTTCTTC.

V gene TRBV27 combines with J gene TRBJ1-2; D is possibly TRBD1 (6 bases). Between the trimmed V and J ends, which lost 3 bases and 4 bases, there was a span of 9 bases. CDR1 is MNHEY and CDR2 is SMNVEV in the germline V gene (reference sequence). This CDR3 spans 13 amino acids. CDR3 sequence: CASSFGTSYGYTF. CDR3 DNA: TGTGCCAGCAGTTTTGGGACATCCTATGGCTACACCTTC.

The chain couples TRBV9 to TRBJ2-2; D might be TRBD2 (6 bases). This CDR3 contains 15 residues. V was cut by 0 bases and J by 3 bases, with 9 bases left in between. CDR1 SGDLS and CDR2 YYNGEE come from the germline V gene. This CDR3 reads CASSVGLEDTGELFF. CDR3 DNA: TGTGCCAGCAGCGTAGGACTAGAGGACACCGGGGAGCTGTTTTTT.

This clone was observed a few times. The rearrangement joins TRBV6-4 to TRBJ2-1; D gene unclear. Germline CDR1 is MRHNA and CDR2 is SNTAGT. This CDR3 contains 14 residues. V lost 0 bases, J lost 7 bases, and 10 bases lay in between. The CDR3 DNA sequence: TGTGCCAGCAGTGACTCGAATACTTTAAATGAGCAGTTCTTC. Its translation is CASSDSNTLNEQFF.

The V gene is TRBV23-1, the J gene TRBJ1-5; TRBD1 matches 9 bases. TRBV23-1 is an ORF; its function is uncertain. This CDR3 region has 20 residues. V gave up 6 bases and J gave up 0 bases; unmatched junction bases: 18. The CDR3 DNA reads TGCGCCAGCAGCCGCGGGGAAACAGGGGGCGCGATGGATAGCAATCAGCCCCAGCATTTT. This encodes CASSRGETGGAMDSNQPQHF.

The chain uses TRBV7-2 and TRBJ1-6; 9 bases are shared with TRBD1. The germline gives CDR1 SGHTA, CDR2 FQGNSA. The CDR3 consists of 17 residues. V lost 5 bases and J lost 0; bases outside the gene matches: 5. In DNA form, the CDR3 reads TGTGCCAGCAGCAAAGGACAGGGGAGCTCCTATAATTCACCCCTCCACTTT. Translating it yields CASSKGQGSSYNSPLHF.

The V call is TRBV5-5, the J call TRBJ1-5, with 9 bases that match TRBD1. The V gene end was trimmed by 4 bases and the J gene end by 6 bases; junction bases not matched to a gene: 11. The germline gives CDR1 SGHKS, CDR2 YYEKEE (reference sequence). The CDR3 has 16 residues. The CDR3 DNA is TGTGCCAGCAGCCCCTACGGGGACAGGGAGGGTCAGCCCCAGCATTTT. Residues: CASSPYGDREGQPQHF.

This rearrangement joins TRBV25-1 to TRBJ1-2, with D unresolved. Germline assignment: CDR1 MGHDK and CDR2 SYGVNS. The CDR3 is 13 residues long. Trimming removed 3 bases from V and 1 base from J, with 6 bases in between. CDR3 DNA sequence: TGTGCCAGCAGTGATCGGGATAACTATGGCTACACCTTC. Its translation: CASSDRDNYGYTF.

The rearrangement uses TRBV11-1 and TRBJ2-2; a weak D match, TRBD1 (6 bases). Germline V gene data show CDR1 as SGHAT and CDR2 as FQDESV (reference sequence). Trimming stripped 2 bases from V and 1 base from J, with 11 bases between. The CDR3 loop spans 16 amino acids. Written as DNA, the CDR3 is TGTGCCAGCAGCTTACGGCAGGGGCGGAACACCGGGGAGCTGTTTTTT. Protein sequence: CASSLRQGRNTGELFF. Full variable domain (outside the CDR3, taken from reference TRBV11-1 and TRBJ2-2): EAEVAQSPRYKITEKSQAVAFWCDPISGHATLYWYRQILGQGPELLVQFQDESVVDDSQLPKDRFSAERLKGVDSTLKIQPAELGDSAMYLCASSLRQGRNTGELFFGEGSRLTVL.

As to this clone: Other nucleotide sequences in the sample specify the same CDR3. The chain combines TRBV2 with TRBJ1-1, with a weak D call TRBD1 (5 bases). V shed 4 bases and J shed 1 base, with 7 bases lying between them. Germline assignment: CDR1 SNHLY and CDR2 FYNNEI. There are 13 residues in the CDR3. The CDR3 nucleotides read TGTGCCAGCAGTGGACAGCAGAACACTGAAGCTTTCTTT. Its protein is CASSGQQNTEAFF.

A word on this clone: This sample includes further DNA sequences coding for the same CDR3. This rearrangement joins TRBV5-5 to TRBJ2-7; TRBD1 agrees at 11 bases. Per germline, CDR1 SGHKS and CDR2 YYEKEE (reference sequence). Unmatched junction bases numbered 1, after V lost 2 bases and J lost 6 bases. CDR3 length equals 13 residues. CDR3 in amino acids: CASSLGTGGEQYF. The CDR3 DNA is TGTGCCAGCAGCTTAGGGACAGGGGGCGAGCAGTACTTC.

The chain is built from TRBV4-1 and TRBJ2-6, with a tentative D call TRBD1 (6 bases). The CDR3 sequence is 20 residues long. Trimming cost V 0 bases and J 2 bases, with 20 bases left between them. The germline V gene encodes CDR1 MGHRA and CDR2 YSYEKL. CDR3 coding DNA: TGCGCCAGCAGCCAAGACCCGGAGACAGGTTTGAATGCTGGGGCCAACGTCCTGACTTTC. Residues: CASSQDPETGLNAGANVLTF.

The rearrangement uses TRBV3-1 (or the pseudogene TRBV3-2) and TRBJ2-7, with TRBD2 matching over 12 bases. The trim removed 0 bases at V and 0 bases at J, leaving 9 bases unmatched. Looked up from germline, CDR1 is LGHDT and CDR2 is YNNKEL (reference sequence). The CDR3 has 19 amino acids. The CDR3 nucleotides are TGTGCCAGCAGCCAAGATCTAGCGGGGGGGTTCCTTGTCTCCTACGAGCAGTACTTC. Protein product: CASSQDLAGGFLVSYEQYF.

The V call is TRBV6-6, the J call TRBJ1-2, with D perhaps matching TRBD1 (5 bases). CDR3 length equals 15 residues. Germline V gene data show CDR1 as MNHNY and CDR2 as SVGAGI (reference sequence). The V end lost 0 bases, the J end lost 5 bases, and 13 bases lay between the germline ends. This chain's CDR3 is CASSYSPGGDYGYTF. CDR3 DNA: TGTGCCAGCAGTTACTCGCCCGGAGGGGATTATGGCTACACCTTC.

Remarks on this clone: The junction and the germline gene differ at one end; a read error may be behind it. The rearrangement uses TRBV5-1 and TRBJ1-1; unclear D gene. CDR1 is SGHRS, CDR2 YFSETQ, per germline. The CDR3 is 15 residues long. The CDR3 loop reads CASRLGGGMNTEAFF. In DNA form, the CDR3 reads TGCGCCAGCAGGTTGGGTGGAGGAATGAACACTGAAGCTTTCTTT.

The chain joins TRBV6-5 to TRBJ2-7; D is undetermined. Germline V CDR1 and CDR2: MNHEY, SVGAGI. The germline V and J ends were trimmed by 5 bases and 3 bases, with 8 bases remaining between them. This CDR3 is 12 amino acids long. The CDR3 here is CASSHNYYEQYF. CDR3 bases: TGTGCCAGCAGTCACAATTACTACGAGCAGTACTTC.